These 8 T cell receptor beta chains came from one sample sequenced in a study of blood T cell repertoires in COVID-19. Some clones are missing from TCRdb's copy, which holds only in-frame ones; the method was immunoSEQ multiplex PCR. The sample consists of hundreds of thousands of clones, 87% of them appearing once. The material sequenced was PBMCs or T cells enriched from blood (not recorded which). The source of these receptors is a man in his forties in a cohort exposed to, infected with or recovered from COVID-19 (not recorded which).

A note on this clone: At one end the junction does not follow the germline gene, possibly because of a read error. The chain recombines TRBV24-1 with TRBJ2-7, with TRBD2 identical over 8 bases. The CDR3 has 15 amino acids. Germline lookup yields CDR1 KGHDR and CDR2 SFDVKD. The CDR3 bases are TGTGCCACCAATGATTCTCAGCGGGAGTTTGCCGAGCAGTACTTC. Translation: CATNDSQREFAEQYF.

The CDR3 DNA follows: TGTGCCAGCAGTGAAGTCGCGGCAGCCTACGAGCAGTACTTC. It encodes CASSEVAAAYEQYF. V and J are TRBV6-1 and TRBJ2-7; no clear D gene. V lost 1 base to trimming and J lost 2 bases, with 9 bases between them. Germline lookup yields CDR1 MNHNS and CDR2 SASEGT. The CDR3 extends over 14 amino acids.

The rearrangement uses TRBV6-5 and TRBJ2-1; D unresolved. The CDR3 covers 15 residues. Germline-derived CDR1 and CDR2 are MNHEY and SVGAGI. Trimming pared 8 bases from V and 0 bases from J, leaving 14 bases between. In DNA, the CDR3 is TGTGCCAGCGGGTTAGACTCATACTCCTACAATGAGCAGTTCTTC. It specifies CASGLDSYSYNEQFF.

The chain joins TRBV6-1 to TRBJ1-1; TRBD1 is a possible D gene (5 bases). The germline V gene encodes CDR1 MNHNS and CDR2 SASEGT. V was trimmed by 2 bases and J by 0 bases, leaving 10 bases between them. The CDR3 contains 15 residues. In DNA form, the CDR3 reads TGTGCCAGCAGTGAACTCCCGGGGGTGAACACTGAAGCTTTCTTT. This sequence encodes CASSELPGVNTEAFF.

This chain uses TRBV19 with TRBJ2-3, with 9 bases matching TRBD1. Germline V gene lookup returns CDR1 LNHDA and CDR2 SQIVND (reference sequence). Unmatched junction bases numbered 7, after V lost 5 bases and J lost 4 bases. The CDR3 covers 15 residues. This CDR3 reads CASSGTGRGADTQYF. In DNA form, the CDR3 reads TGTGCCAGTAGTGGGACAGGGAGGGGCGCAGATACGCAGTATTTT. Variable domain in full (rest from reference TRBV19 and TRBJ2-3): DGGITQSPKYLFRKEGQNVTLSCEQNLNHDAMYWYRQDPGQGLRLIYYSQIVNDFQKGDIAEGYSVSREKKESFPLTVTSAQKNPTAFYLCASSGTGRGADTQYFGPGTRLTVL.

Concerning this clone: Other nucleotide sequences from this sample produce the same CDR3. The J gene is TRBJ2-7, the V gene TRBV15; TRBD1 agrees at 11 bases. Germline CDR1 and CDR2: LNHNV and YYDKDF (reference sequence). With V trimmed by 0 bases and J by 2 bases, 3 bases remained unmatched. The CDR3 loop spans 16 amino acids. The CDR3 is CATSREGTGGAYEQYF. The CDR3 DNA is TGTGCCACCAGCAGAGAAGGGACAGGGGGGGCCTACGAGCAGTACTTC.

V usage is TRBV5-1 and J usage is TRBJ2-1; 10 bases fit TRBD2. V was clipped by 4 bases and J by 7 bases; unmatched bases: 8. Germline assignment: CDR1 SGHRS and CDR2 YFSETQ. This CDR3 is 15 amino acids long. CDR3 coding DNA: TGCGCCAGCAGCCCGCTTCCTAGCGGGAGTAATGAGCAGTTCTTC. Amino acids: CASSPLPSGSNEQFF.

The rearrangement joins TRBV21-1 to TRBJ1-2; the table gives TRBD1 as D, unverified against the DNA. TRBV21-1 is given as a pseudogene. The CDR3 contains 16 residues. The DNA of the CDR3 is TGTGCCAGCAGCACAAAGAAAACAGAAGCTAACTATGGCTACACCTTC. It is translated as CASSTKKTEANYGYTF.